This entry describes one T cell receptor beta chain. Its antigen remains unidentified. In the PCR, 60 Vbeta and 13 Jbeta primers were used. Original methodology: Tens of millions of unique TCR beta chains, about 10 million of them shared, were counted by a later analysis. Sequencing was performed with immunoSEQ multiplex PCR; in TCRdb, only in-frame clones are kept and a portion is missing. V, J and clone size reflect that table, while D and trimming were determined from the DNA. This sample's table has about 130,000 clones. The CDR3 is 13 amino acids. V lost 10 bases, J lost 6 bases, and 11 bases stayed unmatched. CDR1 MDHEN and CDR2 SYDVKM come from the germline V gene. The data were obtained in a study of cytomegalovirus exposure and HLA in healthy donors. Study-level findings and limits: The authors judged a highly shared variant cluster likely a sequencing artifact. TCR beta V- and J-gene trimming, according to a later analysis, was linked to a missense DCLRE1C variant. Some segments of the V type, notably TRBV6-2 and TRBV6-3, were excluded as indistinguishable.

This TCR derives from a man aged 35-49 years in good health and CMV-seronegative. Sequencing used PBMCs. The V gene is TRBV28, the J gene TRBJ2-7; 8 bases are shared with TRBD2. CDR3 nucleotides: TGTGCCATCGGGGGGACTAGTCCCTCCGAGCAGTACTTC. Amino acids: CAIGGTSPSEQYF.